Sequencing of this T cell receptor (beta chain) was carried out in a study of blood T cells in healthy people across ages. Study-wide results and limits: While age rose, TCR beta diversity per million T cells dropped in a roughly linear way.

V was trimmed by 0 bases and J by 9 bases, leaving 11 bases between them. Looked up from germline, CDR1 is MNHEY and CDR2 is SVGAGI. The CDR3 spans 13 residues. Sample-barcoded 5' priming and a J-beta primer mix drove a second PCR of roughly 7 to 11 cycles. Each cDNA molecule carried a tag from a template-switch adaptor that contained 12 random nucleotides. Sequencing yielded, for each sample, at least 2.5 million paired-end reads carrying CDR3. Via MiXCR, TCRdb re-called the 5' RACE reads, giving one row per CDR3 protein. Of about 1.1 million distinct CDR3 sequences in the sample, roughly two fifths were seen once. Concerning this clonotype: What it binds is not known.

The rearrangement links TRBV6-5 to TRBJ1-2; D possibly corresponds to TRBD1 (5 bases). The clonotype originates from a man younger than 30 in good health. Sequenced input: blood. The DNA for the CDR3 is TGTGCCAGCAGTTACTCAGGGGCAGTGAGCTACACCTTC. Its translation is CASSYSGAVSYTF.